This is a list of T cell receptor beta chains from one sample in a study of prognosis after radiotherapy for stage I lung cancer. TCRdb processed the multiplex PCR reads anew with MiXCR; each CDR3 protein has one entry. The table has about 34,000 distinct CDR3 sequences, approximately 35% seen once. The sample in question was PBMCs, obtained before or after stereotactic body radiation therapy (not recorded which). All receptors come from a donor at least 50 years old with non-small cell lung cancer. The CDR3 runs from the conserved cysteine through the conserved F or W. D genes are given only for firm matches. The size entry is marked missing in some rows and otherwise reads once, few, many or a size class.

TRBJ1-2,TRBD1,many,TRBV10-3,TGTGCCATCAGTGAGCGCGGACAGGGGGCCTCGGCCTATGGCTACACCTTC,CAISERGQGASAYGYTF
TRBJ2-7,.,.,TRBV5-1,TGCGCCAGCTTGGGCAGGGGAAATGAGCAGTACTTC,CASLGRGNEQYF
TRBJ2-3,TRBD2,many,TRBV4-1,TGCGCCAGCAGCCCTACTAGCGGGGGTAGCACAGATACGCAGTATTTT,CASSPTSGGSTDTQYF
TRBJ2-4,.,.,TRBV7-3,TGTGCCAGCAGCCTACACCCAGGGGGGCTAGCCAAAAACATTCAGTACTTC,CASSLHPGGLAKNIQYF
TRBJ1-2,.,.,TRBV4-3,TGCGCCAGCATCCACCAAAGGGTGGCAGGTAGGTATGGCTACACCTTC,CASIHQRVAGRYGYTF
TRBJ2-2,.,.,TRBV6-2/TRBV6-3,TGTGCCAGCAGAGACCAGCAAACGAACACCGGGGAGCTATTTTTT,CASRDQQTNTGELFF
TRBJ2-3,.,.,TRBV28,TGTGCCAGCCGAAGGGCAGGACAGATAACGCAGTATTTT,CASRRAGQITQYF
TRBJ1-1,.,many,TRBV5-4,TGTGCCAGCAGCTCAGGACCCTACACTGAAGCTTTCTTT,CASSSGPYTEAFF
TRBJ1-6,.,many,TRBV20-1,TGCAGTGCTAGGAAGGTGGGGGCCTATAATTCACCCCTCCACTTT,CSARKVGAYNSPLHF
TRBJ2-1,TRBD2,many,TRBV3-1,TGTGCCAGCAGCCAAGCGGGGGGGGGGGACTACAATGAGCAGTTCTTC,CASSQAGGGDYNEQFF
TRBJ2-7,.,many,TRBV19,TGTGCCAGACAGGGAGGGTGCGACGAGCAGTACTTC,CARQGGCDEQYF
TRBJ1-3,TRBD1,.,TRBV9,TGTGCCAGCAGCGCCGGACAGGCGTTCTCTGGAAACACCATATATTTT,CASSAGQAFSGNTIYF
TRBJ2-3,.,many,TRBV6-1,TGTGCCAGCAGTATCGGACCGAGCACAGATACGCAGTATTTT,CASSIGPSTDTQYF
TRBJ2-7,TRBD2,.,TRBV20-1,TGCAGTGCTAGAAACCCCGGACTAGTAGGATACGAGCAGTACTTC,CSARNPGLVGYEQYF
TRBJ1-6,.,many,TRBV4-3,TGCGCCAGCAGCCGAGAACCGACAGGCAATTCACCCCTCCACTTT,CASSREPTGNSPLHF
TRBJ2-3,.,many,TRBV20-1,TGCAGTGCTAGAGAAAGAGATACGCAGTATTTT,CSARERDTQYF
TRBJ1-5,TRBD1,many,TRBV5-5,TGTGCCAGCAGCTTGGCGTCGGGGACAGGGAATCAGCCCCAGCATTTT,CASSLASGTGNQPQHF
TRBJ2-5,.,many,TRBV20-1,TGCAGTGCTAGACAAGAGACCCAGTACTTC,CSARQETQYF
TRBJ2-5,TRBD2,many,TRBV5-1,TGCGCCAGCAGCTTAGCGGGGGGACGTGTTGGACGGGACCAAGAGACCCAGTACTTC,CASSLAGGRVGRDQETQYF
TRBJ1-2,TRBD1,many,TRBV18,TGTGCCAGCTCACCACTGTTTGTGCAGGACAGGGGATTGGATGGCTACACCTTC,CASSPLFVQDRGLDGYTF
TRBJ1-1,.,few,TRBV28,TGTGCCAGCAGAAAAGCCGGGACCGCGGAGGGTGAAGCTTTCTTT,CASRKAGTAEGEAFF
TRBJ2-7,TRBD1,many,TRBV28,TGTGCCAGCAGCCTGGACAGGGGGCTTGTCGACGAGCAGTACTTC,CASSLDRGLVDEQYF
TRBJ2-7,.,many,TRBV5-1,TGCGCCAGCAGCTTGGATTGGGCCCACGAGCAGTACTTC,CASSLDWAHEQYF
TRBJ2-3,.,.,TRBV7-9,TGTGCCAGCAGCTTTAGCGTGGGAACTAGCACATATACGCAGTATTTT,CASSFSVGTSTYTQYF
TRBJ2-3,TRBD2,many,TRBV9,TGTGCCAGCAGCCCCCGACTAGCGGGGGGGAAAGATACGCAGTATTTT,CASSPRLAGGKDTQYF
TRBJ1-2,.,many,TRBV6-2/TRBV6-3,TGTGCCAGCAGTTACGAAAGAGGGGGCTACACCTTC,CASSYERGGYTF
TRBJ1-6,.,many,TRBV11-2,TGTGCCAGCAGGAACACAGGGAGAGCCTTCTATAATTCACCCCTCCACTTT,CASRNTGRAFYNSPLHF
TRBJ1-2,.,.,TRBV19,TGTGCCAGTAGTATGATTTTTTTAAGGGACTACTATGGCTACACCTTC,CASSMIFLRDYYGYTF
TRBJ1-6,TRBD1,.,TRBV19,TGTGCCAGTACTGCGGGACAGGGGAATTCACCCCTCCACTTT,CASTAGQGNSPLHF
TRBJ2-1,.,.,TRBV27,TGTGCCAGCAGTTTATCCCGCAGCTACAATGAGCAGTTCTTC,CASSLSRSYNEQFF
TRBJ1-5,.,many,TRBV19,TGTGCCAGTAGTACCCTCCACGATAGCAATCAGCCCCAGCATTTT,CASSTLHDSNQPQHF
TRBJ1-3,.,.,TRBV2,TGTGCCAGCAGTGCGATCGGAGCTGGAAACACCATATATTTT,CASSAIGAGNTIYF
TRBJ1-5,TRBD1,many,TRBV4-1,TGCGCCAGCAGCCAAGATCCTGGGGCAGGGGGGGTCCGGCATTTT,CASSQDPGAGGVRHF
TRBJ1-2,.,many,TRBV9,TGTGCCAGCAGTCCAAGTTCGGGAGGGTATGGCTACACCTTC,CASSPSSGGYGYTF
TRBJ2-7,.,many,TRBV19,TGTGCCAGCTCAAACCCTGGCAGTGTGAGCTCCTACGAGCAGTACTTC,CASSNPGSVSSYEQYF
TRBJ2-2,TRBD1,many,TRBV30,TGTGCCTGGAACCGGGACAGGGGTGACACCGGGGAGCTGTTTTTT,CAWNRDRGDTGELFF
TRBJ2-1,.,many,TRBV18,TGTGCCAGCTCACCAACCAGCACACACTACAATGAGCAGTTCTTC,CASSPTSTHYNEQFF
TRBJ2-1,TRBD2,many,TRBV9,TGTGCCAGCAGCGTAGCCGGTCAGGGAGGGCGGAATGAGCAGTTCTTC,CASSVAGQGGRNEQFF